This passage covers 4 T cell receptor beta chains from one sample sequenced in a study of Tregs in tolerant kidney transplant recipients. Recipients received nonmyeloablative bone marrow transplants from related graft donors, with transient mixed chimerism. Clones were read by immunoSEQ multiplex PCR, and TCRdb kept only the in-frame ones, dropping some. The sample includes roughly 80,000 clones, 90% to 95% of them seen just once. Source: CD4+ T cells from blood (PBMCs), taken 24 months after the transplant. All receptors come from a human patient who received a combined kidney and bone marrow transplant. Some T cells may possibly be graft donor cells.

As DNA, the CDR3 is TGTGCCTGGAGTCCCCGGACAGGGAACACTGAAGCTTTCTTT. Protein: CAWSPRTGNTEAFF. This rearrangement joins TRBV30 to TRBJ1-1; TRBD1 aligns across 7 bases. The CDR3 contains 14 residues. J was trimmed by 1 base and V by 2 bases; bases with no gene match: 4. The V gene's germline CDR1 is GTSNPN and CDR2 SVGIG (reference sequence).

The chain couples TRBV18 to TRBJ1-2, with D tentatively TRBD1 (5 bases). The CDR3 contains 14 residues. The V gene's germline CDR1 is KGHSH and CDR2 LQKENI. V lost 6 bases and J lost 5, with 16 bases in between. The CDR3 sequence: CASSPNGGLYGYTF. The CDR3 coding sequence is TGTGCCAGCTCCCCAAACGGGGGGTTATATGGCTACACCTTC.

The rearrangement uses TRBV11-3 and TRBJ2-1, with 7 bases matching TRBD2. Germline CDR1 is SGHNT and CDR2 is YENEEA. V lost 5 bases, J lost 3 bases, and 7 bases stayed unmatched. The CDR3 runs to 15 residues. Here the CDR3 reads CASSPGTTRYNEQFF. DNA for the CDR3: TGTGCCAGCAGCCCTGGGACTACTCGCTACAATGAGCAGTTCTTC.

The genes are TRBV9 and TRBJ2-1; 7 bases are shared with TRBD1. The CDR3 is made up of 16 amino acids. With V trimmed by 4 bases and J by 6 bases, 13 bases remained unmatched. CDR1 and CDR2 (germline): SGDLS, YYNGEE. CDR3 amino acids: CASSPRQGPTSNEQFF. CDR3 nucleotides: TGTGCCAGCAGCCCGAGACAGGGTCCCACTAGCAATGAGCAGTTCTTC. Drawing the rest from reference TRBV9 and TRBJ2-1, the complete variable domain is DSGVTQTPKHLITATGQRVTLRCSPRSGDLSVYWYQQSLDQGLQFLIQYYNGEERAKGNILERFSAQQFPDLHSELNLSSLELGDSALYFCASSPRQGPTSNEQFFGPGTRLTVL.